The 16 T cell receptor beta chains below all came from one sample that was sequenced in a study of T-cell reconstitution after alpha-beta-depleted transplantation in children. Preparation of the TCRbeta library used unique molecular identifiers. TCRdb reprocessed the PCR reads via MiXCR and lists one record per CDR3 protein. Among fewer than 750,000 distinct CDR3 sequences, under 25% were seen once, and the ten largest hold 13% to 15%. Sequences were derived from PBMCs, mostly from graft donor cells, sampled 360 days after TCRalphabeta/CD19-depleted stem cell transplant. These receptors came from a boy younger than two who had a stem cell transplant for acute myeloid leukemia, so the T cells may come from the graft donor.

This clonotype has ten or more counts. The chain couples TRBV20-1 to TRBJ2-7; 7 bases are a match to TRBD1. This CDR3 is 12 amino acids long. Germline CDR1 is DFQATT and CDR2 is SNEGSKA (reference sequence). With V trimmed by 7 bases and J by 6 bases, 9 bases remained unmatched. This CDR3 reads CSVADRLGEQYV. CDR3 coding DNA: TGCAGTGTTGCGGACAGGCTAGGCGAGCAGTACGTC.

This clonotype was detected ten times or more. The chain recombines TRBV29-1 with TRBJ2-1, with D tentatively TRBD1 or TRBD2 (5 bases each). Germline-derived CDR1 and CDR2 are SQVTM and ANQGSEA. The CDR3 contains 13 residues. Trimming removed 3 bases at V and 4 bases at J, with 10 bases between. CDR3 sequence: CSVEGVGYNEQFF. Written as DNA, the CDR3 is TGCAGCGTTGAGGGGGTGGGGTACAATGAGCAGTTCTTC.

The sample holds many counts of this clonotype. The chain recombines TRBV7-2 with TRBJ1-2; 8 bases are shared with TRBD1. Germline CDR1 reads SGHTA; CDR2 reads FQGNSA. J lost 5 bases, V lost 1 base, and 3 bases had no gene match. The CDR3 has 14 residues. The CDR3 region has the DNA TGTGCCAGCAGCTTAGGGGGGACAGGATATGGCTACACCTTC. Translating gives CASSLGGTGYGYTF.

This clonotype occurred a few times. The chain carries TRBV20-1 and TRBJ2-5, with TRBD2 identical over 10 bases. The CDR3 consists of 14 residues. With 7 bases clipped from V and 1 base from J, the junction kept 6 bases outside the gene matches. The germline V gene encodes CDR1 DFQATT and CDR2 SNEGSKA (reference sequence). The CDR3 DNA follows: TGCAGTGTAACTAGCGGGGCCCTCCAAGAGACCCAGTACTTC. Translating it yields CSVTSGALQETQYF.

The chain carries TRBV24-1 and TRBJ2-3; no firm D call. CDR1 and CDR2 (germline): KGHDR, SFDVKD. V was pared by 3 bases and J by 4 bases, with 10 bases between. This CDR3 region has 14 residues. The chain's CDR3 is CATSDPQLADTQYF. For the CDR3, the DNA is TGTGCCACCAGTGATCCCCAGCTTGCAGATACGCAGTATTTT.

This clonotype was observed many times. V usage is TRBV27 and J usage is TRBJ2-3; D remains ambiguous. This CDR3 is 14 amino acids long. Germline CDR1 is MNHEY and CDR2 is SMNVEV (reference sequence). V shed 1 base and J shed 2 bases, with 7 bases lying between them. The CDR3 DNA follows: TGTGCCAGCAGTTTATACCCTTCCACAGATACGCAGTATTTT. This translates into CASSLYPSTDTQYF.

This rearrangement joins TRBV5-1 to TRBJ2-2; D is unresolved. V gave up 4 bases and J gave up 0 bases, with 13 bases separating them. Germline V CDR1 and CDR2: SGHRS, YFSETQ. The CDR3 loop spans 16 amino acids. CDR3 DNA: TGCGCCAGCAGCCATAGAGGATCGGCGAACACCGGGGAGCTGTTTTTT. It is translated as CASSHRGSANTGELFF.

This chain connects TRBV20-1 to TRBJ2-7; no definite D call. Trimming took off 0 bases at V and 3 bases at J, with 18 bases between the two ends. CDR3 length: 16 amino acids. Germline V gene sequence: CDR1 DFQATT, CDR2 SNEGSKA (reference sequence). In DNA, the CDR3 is TGCAGTGCTAGAGATGGCGACCGAGGTATAAGCTACGAGCAGTACTTC. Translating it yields CSARDGDRGISYEQYF.

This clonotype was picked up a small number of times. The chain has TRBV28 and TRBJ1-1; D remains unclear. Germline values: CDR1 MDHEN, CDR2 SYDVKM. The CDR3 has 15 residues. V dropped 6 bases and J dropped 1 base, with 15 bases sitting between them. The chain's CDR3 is CASRPWASGNTEAFF. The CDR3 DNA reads TGTGCCAGCAGACCCTGGGCCTCAGGGAACACTGAAGCTTTCTTT.

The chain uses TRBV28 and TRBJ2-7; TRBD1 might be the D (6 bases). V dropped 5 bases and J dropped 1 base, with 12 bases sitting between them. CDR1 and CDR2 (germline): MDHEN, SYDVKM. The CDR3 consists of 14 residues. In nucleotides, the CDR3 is TGTGCCAGCAGTCCGCGACAGGTTTCCTACGAGCAGTACGTC. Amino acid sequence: CASSPRQVSYEQYV.

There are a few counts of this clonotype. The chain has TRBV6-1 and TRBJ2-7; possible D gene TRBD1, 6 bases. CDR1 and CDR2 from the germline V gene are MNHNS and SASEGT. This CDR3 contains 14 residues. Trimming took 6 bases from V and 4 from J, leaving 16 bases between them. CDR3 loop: CASSLHSDRYEQYV. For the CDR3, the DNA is TGTGCCAGCAGCCTCCATTCCGACAGGTACGAGCAGTACGTC.

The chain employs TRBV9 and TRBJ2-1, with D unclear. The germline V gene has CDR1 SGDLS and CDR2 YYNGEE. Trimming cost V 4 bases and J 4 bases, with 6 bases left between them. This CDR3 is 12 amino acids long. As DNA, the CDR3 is TGTGCCAGCAGCATGACTTACAATGAGCAGTTCTTC. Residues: CASSMTYNEQFF.

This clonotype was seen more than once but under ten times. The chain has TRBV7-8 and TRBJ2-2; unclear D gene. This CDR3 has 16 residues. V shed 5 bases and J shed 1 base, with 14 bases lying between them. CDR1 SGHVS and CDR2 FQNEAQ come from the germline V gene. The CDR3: CASSQRWAWNTGELFF. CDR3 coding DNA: TGTGCCAGCAGCCAAAGGTGGGCTTGGAACACCGGGGAGCTGTTTTTT.

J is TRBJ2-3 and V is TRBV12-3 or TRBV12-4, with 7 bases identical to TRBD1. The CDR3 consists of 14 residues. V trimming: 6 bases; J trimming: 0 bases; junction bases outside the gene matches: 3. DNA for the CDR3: TGTGCCAGCAGACAGGACAGGAGCACAGATACGCAGTATTTT. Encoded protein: CASRQDRSTDTQYF.

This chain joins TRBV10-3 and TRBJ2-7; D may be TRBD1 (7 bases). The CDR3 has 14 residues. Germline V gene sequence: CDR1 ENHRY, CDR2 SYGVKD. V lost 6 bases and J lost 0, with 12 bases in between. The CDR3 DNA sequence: TGTGCCATCAGCCCTCAGGGGGGCTCCTACGAGCAGTACTTC. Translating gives CAISPQGGSYEQYF.

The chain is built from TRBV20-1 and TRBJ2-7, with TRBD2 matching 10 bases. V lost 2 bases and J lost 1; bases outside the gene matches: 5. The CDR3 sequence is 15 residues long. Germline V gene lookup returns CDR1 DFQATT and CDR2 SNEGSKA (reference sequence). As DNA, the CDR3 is TGCAGTGCTAGAAAGAAACTAGCGGGATCCTACGAGCAGTACTTC. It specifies CSARKKLAGSYEQYF.